A selection of T cell receptor beta chains follows, all from one sample in a study of blood T cells in healthy people across ages. TCRdb re-called the 5' RACE reads through MiXCR, storing one row per CDR3 protein. Among 550,000 to 800,000 distinct CDR3 sequences listed, around 20% were seen once. The source material was blood. Every receptor here comes from a man between 65 and 85 years old in good health. CDR3s leave out the opening cysteine and the closing phenylalanine or tryptophan. The order of the fields is V gene, J gene, CDR3 protein.

v_gene: TRBV5-6; j_gene: TRBJ2-5; CDR3aa: ASSVGLIQETQY
v_gene: TRBV7-9; j_gene: TRBJ1-1; CDR3aa: ASSFQTGGDSAF
v_gene: TRBV3-1; j_gene: TRBJ1-4; CDR3aa: ASSQAGPEKLF
v_gene: TRBV29-1; j_gene: TRBJ2-1; CDR3aa: SVARTDNEQF
v_gene: TRBV18; j_gene: TRBJ2-3; CDR3aa: ASSPPSTLGTDTQY
v_gene: TRBV27; j_gene: TRBJ1-2; CDR3aa: ASSSNQGANYGYT
v_gene: TRBV7-3; j_gene: TRBJ1-1; CDR3aa: ASSLTRPTSSTEAF
v_gene: TRBV29-1; j_gene: .; CDR3aa: SVATGSLSETQY
v_gene: TRBV5-1; j_gene: TRBJ2-5; CDR3aa: ASSLGAEYQETQY
v_gene: TRBV6-6; j_gene: TRBJ1-2; CDR3aa: ASSSPRTGGDYGYT
v_gene: TRBV24-1; j_gene: TRBJ2-3; CDR3aa: ATSRDGTDTQY
v_gene: TRBV12-3/TRBV12-4; j_gene: TRBJ2-3; CDR3aa: ASSFDYSRLVADAQY
v_gene: TRBV3-1; j_gene: TRBJ1-2; CDR3aa: ASSLSADYGYT
v_gene: TRBV5-1; j_gene: TRBJ1-4; CDR3aa: ASSLVGETNEKLF
v_gene: TRBV7-9; j_gene: TRBJ2-5; CDR3aa: ASSPGTEEPKTQY
v_gene: TRBV7-3; j_gene: TRBJ2-2; CDR3aa: ASSSGLAPGELF
v_gene: TRBV28; j_gene: TRBJ1-4; CDR3aa: ASSGWDRINEKLL
v_gene: TRBV14; j_gene: TRBJ1-1; CDR3aa: ASSQAGESSGAF
v_gene: TRBV2; j_gene: TRBJ1-2; CDR3aa: ASVQNYGYT
v_gene: TRBV6-1; j_gene: TRBJ2-2; CDR3aa: ASRAGQVSTGELF
v_gene: TRBV27; j_gene: TRBJ2-3; CDR3aa: ASSQFGTSGGTDTQY
v_gene: TRBV6-1; j_gene: TRBJ1-3; CDR3aa: ASSELPFSGNTIY
v_gene: TRBV4-2; j_gene: TRBJ2-1; CDR3aa: ASSQGSSVVSVGQQF
v_gene: TRBV28; j_gene: TRBJ2-1; CDR3aa: ASSSRIKVGYNEQF
v_gene: TRBV7-2; j_gene: TRBJ2-7; CDR3aa: ASSYQTYEQY
v_gene: TRBV6-5; j_gene: TRBJ2-1; CDR3aa: ASSYTDRGPQF
v_gene: TRBV12-3/TRBV12-4; j_gene: TRBJ2-7; CDR3aa: ASSLRREPSYEQY
v_gene: TRBV18; j_gene: TRBJ2-2; CDR3aa: ASSPRQAGELF
v_gene: TRBV20-1; j_gene: TRBJ2-3; CDR3aa: SAREMAADTQY
v_gene: TRBV20-1; j_gene: TRBJ1-1; CDR3aa: SAKQGHTEAF
v_gene: TRBV18; j_gene: TRBJ2-7; CDR3aa: ASSPPADSSEQY
v_gene: TRBV28; j_gene: TRBJ1-1; CDR3aa: AGGTTASSEAF
v_gene: TRBV20-1; j_gene: TRBJ2-3; CDR3aa: SAPVSGRVPDTQY
v_gene: TRBV20-1; j_gene: TRBJ1-2; CDR3aa: SARPLGNYGYT
v_gene: TRBV9; j_gene: TRBJ2-1; CDR3aa: ASSVEGLAHEQF
v_gene: TRBV30; j_gene: TRBJ2-2; CDR3aa: AWSVVSTGELF
v_gene: TRBV5-1; j_gene: TRBJ1-4; CDR3aa: ASSLGQGVVEKLF
v_gene: TRBV6-6; j_gene: TRBJ1-4; CDR3aa: ASKFDSEDEKLF
v_gene: TRBV12-3/TRBV12-4; j_gene: TRBJ2-3; CDR3aa: ASTKGEDTQY
v_gene: TRBV28; j_gene: TRBJ2-4; CDR3aa: ASSLQGPNIQY
v_gene: TRBV6-2/TRBV6-3; j_gene: TRBJ2-1; CDR3aa: VSTGSHPTLNEQF
v_gene: TRBV20-1; j_gene: TRBJ2-4; CDR3aa: SASKLAGGLAKNIQY
v_gene: TRBV28; j_gene: TRBJ2-3; CDR3aa: ASSSRQGAGDTQY
v_gene: TRBV12-3/TRBV12-4; j_gene: TRBJ2-1; CDR3aa: ASSALAGGHNEQF
v_gene: TRBV29-1; j_gene: TRBJ2-5; CDR3aa: SVLPRGAETQY
v_gene: TRBV6-5; j_gene: TRBJ2-2; CDR3aa: ASRSWAENTGELF
v_gene: TRBV7-9; j_gene: TRBJ2-5; CDR3aa: ASSPLNGLAGGETQY
v_gene: TRBV12-3/TRBV12-4; j_gene: TRBJ2-3; CDR3aa: ASRNSGRATDTQY